A few counts support the clone carrying this T cell receptor beta chain. Its antigen is not identified. The data are from a study of T cells after yellow fever vaccination. Points from the study as a whole: In post-booster samples, most primary-vaccination clones reappeared (approximately 97% CD4, 70% to 90% CD8). Peaking on day 5 versus 15, the secondary response was faster but weaker. It was a small share of clonotypes that appeared in both CD4 and CD8 compartments.

Germline V CDR1 and CDR2: LNHDA, SQIVND (reference sequence). The CDR3 has 13 amino acids. The V gene end was trimmed by 4 bases and the J gene end by 3 bases; junction bases not matched to a gene: 1. Making TCR cDNA involved 5'RACE template switching, which added UMIs and a universal primer site. MiXCR, run by TCRdb on the 5' RACE reads, gives a single entry per CDR3 protein. This table has roughly 180,000 distinct CDR3 sequences, approximately 6.2% appearing once. The chain is built from TRBV19 and TRBJ2-5; the match to TRBD2 covers 8 bases. The clonotype was recovered from a man between 18 and 35 years old who received the YFV17D yellow fever vaccine. Specimen: CD4+ T cells sorted from PBMCs, collected on the day of the first yellow fever vaccination. The CDR3 loop reads CASSRGLEETQYF. The DNA of the CDR3 is TGTGCCAGTAGTAGGGGACTAGAAGAGACCCAGTACTTC.